These T cell receptor beta chains were read from a single sample in a study of beta chain features in type 1 diabetes. Sequencing used immunoSEQ multiplex PCR; TCRdb keeps in-frame clones, though not all of them. The table has about 640,000 clones, 12% seen once; the top ten hold more than 0.09%. Sample: naive CD4+ T cells from blood. These receptors were obtained from a man aged 25 to 45 with type 1 diabetes. Both conserved end residues are part of each CDR3. The order of the fields is V gene, CDR3 length, CDR3 protein.

TRBV30 | 12 | CAGRRSSYEQYF
TRBV7-2 | 15 | CASSLMQGRYQPQHF
TRBV28 | 14 | CASITGGSTDTQYF
TRBV30 | 11 | CAWSGGYGYTF
TRBV14 | 16 | CASSPRTLASTGELFF
TRBV20-1 | 11 | CSAREGNGYTF
TRBV10-3 | 14 | CAISGTGNTGELFF
TRBV4-3 | 15 | CASSQVGAPYNEQFF
TRBV7-2 | 15 | CASSLGWDYSYEQYF
TRBV20-1 | 11 | CSAPWTETQYF
TRBV2 | 13 | CASTERGGGGYTF
TRBV9 | 14 | CASSVAIGDYGYTF
TRBV4-2 | 15 | CASSQVQLQGVNSTF
TRBV7-2 | 16 | CASRFPGLGVLSPQYF
TRBV5-1 | 14 | CASSRDGATYEQYF
TRBV19 | 14 | CASSIRFRGTEAFF
TRBV5-4 | 14 | CASSLGDRNTEAFF
TRBV28 | 13 | CASFEQGIKAYTF
TRBV4-1 | 17 | CASSQVGGVDFLETQYF
TRBV30 | 12 | CAWMDKTYEQYF
TRBV2 | 15 | CASSVMGQSSYEQYF
TRBV7-9 | 15 | CASSISRGLRETQYF